This T cell receptor beta chain was documented in a study of shared clonotypes between healthy human individuals. V was clipped by 2 bases and J by 2 bases, with 8 bases between them. CDR1 is SNHLY, CDR2 FYNNEI, per germline. The CDR3 consists of 14 residues. The table came from immunoSEQ multiplex PCR; TCRdb's copy has only in-frame clones and leaves some out. Of some 490,000 clones in the sample, 65% to 85% were seen once. Each donor was a Caucasian adult residing in Nashville, Tennessee. The V call is TRBV2, the J call TRBJ2-3; unclear D gene. The sequenced sample consisted of PBMCs. The clonotype originates from a middle-aged woman in good health. Some clones in this sample may be carry-over from other donors' samples. This CDR3 is CASSETLYTDTQYF. The CDR3 DNA is TGTGCCAGCAGTGAAACACTGTACACAGATACGCAGTATTTT. The full variable domain, its missing parts supplied by reference TRBV2 and TRBJ2-3, is EPEVTQTPSHQVTQMGQEVILRCVPISNHLYFYWYRQILGQKVEFLVSFYNNEISEKSEIFDDQFSVERPDGSNFTLKIRSTKLEDSAMYFCASSETLYTDTQYFGPGTRLTVL.